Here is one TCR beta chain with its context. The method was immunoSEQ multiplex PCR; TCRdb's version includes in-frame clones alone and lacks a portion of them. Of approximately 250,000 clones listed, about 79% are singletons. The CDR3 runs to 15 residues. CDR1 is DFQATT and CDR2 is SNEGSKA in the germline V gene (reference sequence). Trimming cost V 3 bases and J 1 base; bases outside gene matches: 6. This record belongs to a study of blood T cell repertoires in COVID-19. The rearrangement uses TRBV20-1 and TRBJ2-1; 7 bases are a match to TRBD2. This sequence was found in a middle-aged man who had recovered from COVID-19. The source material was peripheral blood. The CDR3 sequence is CSASGDYPSYNEQFF. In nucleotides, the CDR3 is TGCAGTGCTAGTGGGGACTATCCGTCCTACAATGAGCAGTTCTTC.